A selection of T cell receptor beta chains follows, all from one sample in a study of shared clonotypes between healthy human individuals. This table comes from immunoSEQ multiplex PCR, and its TCRdb copy is limited to in-frame clones, with some not included. The sample holds about 2 million clones, approximately 95% seen once. The sequenced material came from naive CD8+ T cells sorted from blood. These receptors originate from a man between 18 and 29 years old in good health. Each CDR3 is given without its conserved first and last residue. Each record gives: D gene, clone size, V gene, CDR3 protein. D genes are given only for firm matches. The size field is filled for only some rows; it gives once, few, many or a size class.

D gene: TRBD2; clone size: NA; V gene: TRBV27; CDR3 protein: ASSPGLAGASHEQY
D gene: NA; clone size: NA; V gene: TRBV6-5; CDR3 protein: ASSYGSGQPQH
D gene: NA; clone size: NA; V gene: TRBV5-6; CDR3 protein: ASSLSGGRDQPQH
D gene: TRBD2; clone size: once; V gene: TRBV11-2; CDR3 protein: ASSFISGAYEQY
D gene: TRBD1; clone size: NA; V gene: TRBV27; CDR3 protein: ATTGGGEQY
D gene: NA; clone size: NA; V gene: TRBV15; CDR3 protein: ATSPGGEGDQPQH
D gene: NA; clone size: once; V gene: TRBV28; CDR3 protein: ASSSGKSSTDTQY
D gene: TRBD2; clone size: NA; V gene: TRBV7-7; CDR3 protein: ASSLAGVGETQY
D gene: NA; clone size: NA; V gene: TRBV28; CDR3 protein: ASSLPGISNQPQH
D gene: NA; clone size: NA; V gene: TRBV2; CDR3 protein: ASSEAKGGNNEQF
D gene: NA; clone size: NA; V gene: TRBV29-1; CDR3 protein: SAERGHEQY
D gene: NA; clone size: NA; V gene: TRBV28; CDR3 protein: ASAGTDSYEQY
D gene: NA; clone size: NA; V gene: TRBV2; CDR3 protein: ASSEEFSYEQY
D gene: TRBD2; clone size: NA; V gene: TRBV7-9; CDR3 protein: ASSSSGGTGELF
D gene: TRBD1; clone size: NA; V gene: TRBV29-1; CDR3 protein: SATTGASSYEQY
D gene: TRBD1; clone size: NA; V gene: TRBV9; CDR3 protein: ASSSTGVYGYT
D gene: NA; clone size: NA; V gene: TRBV4-1; CDR3 protein: ASSGTTGELF
D gene: TRBD1; clone size: NA; V gene: TRBV4-1; CDR3 protein: ASSQERSGGHQPQH
D gene: TRBD1; clone size: NA; V gene: TRBV27; CDR3 protein: ASSSGQGAYGYT
D gene: TRBD2; clone size: NA; V gene: TRBV4-1; CDR3 protein: ASSQEALAGTRETQY
D gene: TRBD2; clone size: NA; V gene: TRBV27; CDR3 protein: ASSSIRGGSGYNEQF
D gene: NA; clone size: NA; V gene: TRBV11-2; CDR3 protein: ASSLVEGEQF
D gene: NA; clone size: NA; V gene: TRBV6-5; CDR3 protein: ASSATSGMNTEAF
D gene: NA; clone size: NA; V gene: TRBV5-4; CDR3 protein: ASINGNTGELF
D gene: TRBD2; clone size: NA; V gene: TRBV7-6; CDR3 protein: ASSLSSDGLAGEEWETQY
D gene: NA; clone size: NA; V gene: TRBV6-1; CDR3 protein: ASSGGVDFPPLH
D gene: NA; clone size: NA; V gene: TRBV5-3; CDR3 protein: ARSFNRDKHTGELF
D gene: NA; clone size: NA; V gene: TRBV7-9; CDR3 protein: ASSLTESNEQF
D gene: TRBD2; clone size: once; V gene: TRBV7-6; CDR3 protein: ASSPGVAGYEQY
D gene: NA; clone size: NA; V gene: TRBV27; CDR3 protein: ASSLEGGSYEQY
D gene: NA; clone size: NA; V gene: TRBV19; CDR3 protein: ASSIAGGGTEAF
D gene: TRBD2; clone size: NA; V gene: TRBV27; CDR3 protein: ASSLAGGTTYEQY
D gene: NA; clone size: NA; V gene: TRBV5-1; CDR3 protein: ASSLYGANYEQY
D gene: NA; clone size: NA; V gene: TRBV4-3; CDR3 protein: ASSQVIGEVTYEQY
D gene: NA; clone size: NA; V gene: TRBV7-9; CDR3 protein: ASSPPNQETQY
D gene: NA; clone size: once; V gene: TRBV6-1; CDR3 protein: ASSDQPPHEF
D gene: NA; clone size: NA; V gene: TRBV5-4; CDR3 protein: ASSLVGTGALAGVGETQY
D gene: NA; clone size: NA; V gene: TRBV5-1; CDR3 protein: ASSQDNTYEQY
D gene: TRBD1; clone size: NA; V gene: TRBV9; CDR3 protein: ASSHSGTAYGYT
D gene: NA; clone size: once; V gene: TRBV28; CDR3 protein: ASSLFFPGNTEAF
D gene: TRBD2; clone size: NA; V gene: TRBV13; CDR3 protein: ASSLELAGMGETQY
D gene: TRBD1; clone size: NA; V gene: TRBV19; CDR3 protein: ASSIAGQGYEQY
D gene: NA; clone size: NA; V gene: TRBV28; CDR3 protein: ASSLVRGFSGNTIY
D gene: NA; clone size: NA; V gene: TRBV9; CDR3 protein: ASSVNPRTEQY
D gene: NA; clone size: NA; V gene: TRBV19; CDR3 protein: ASTGMNTEAF
D gene: NA; clone size: NA; V gene: TRBV27; CDR3 protein: ASSLSSTAYEQY
D gene: TRBD1; clone size: once; V gene: TRBV11-2; CDR3 protein: ASSGTGPTGELF
D gene: NA; clone size: NA; V gene: TRBV7-9; CDR3 protein: ASSGLGGPTYEQY
D gene: NA; clone size: NA; V gene: TRBV11-2; CDR3 protein: ASTITSHSHNEQF
D gene: NA; clone size: NA; V gene: TRBV5-5; CDR3 protein: ASSLWDGYGYT
D gene: TRBD2; clone size: NA; V gene: TRBV6-1; CDR3 protein: ASSEAGEGAQETQY
D gene: NA; clone size: once; V gene: TRBV18; CDR3 protein: ASSPPAETQY
D gene: NA; clone size: NA; V gene: TRBV27; CDR3 protein: ASGVGGSNEKLF